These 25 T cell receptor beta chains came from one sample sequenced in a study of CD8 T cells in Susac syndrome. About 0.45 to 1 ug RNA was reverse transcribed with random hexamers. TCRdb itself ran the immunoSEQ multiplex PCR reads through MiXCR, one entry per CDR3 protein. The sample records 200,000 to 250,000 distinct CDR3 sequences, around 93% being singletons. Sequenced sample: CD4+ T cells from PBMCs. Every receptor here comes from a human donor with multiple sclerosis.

This chain's CDR3 is CASSARDGKNTEAFF. In nucleotides, the CDR3 is TGTGCCAGCAGCGCCCGGGACGGAAAGAACACTGAAGCTTTCTTT. The V gene is TRBV9, the J gene TRBJ1-1, with D possibly matching TRBD1 (5 bases). From germline, CDR1 is SGDLS and CDR2 YYNGEE. Trimming cost V 3 bases and J 1 base, with 13 bases left between them. The CDR3 is 15 amino acids.

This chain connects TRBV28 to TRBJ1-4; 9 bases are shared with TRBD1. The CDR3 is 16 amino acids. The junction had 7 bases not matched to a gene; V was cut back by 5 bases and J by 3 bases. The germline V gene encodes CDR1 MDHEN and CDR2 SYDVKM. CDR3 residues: CASSLDDRGSNEKLFF. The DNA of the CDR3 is TGTGCCAGCAGTCTAGACGACAGGGGGTCTAATGAAAAACTGTTTTTT.

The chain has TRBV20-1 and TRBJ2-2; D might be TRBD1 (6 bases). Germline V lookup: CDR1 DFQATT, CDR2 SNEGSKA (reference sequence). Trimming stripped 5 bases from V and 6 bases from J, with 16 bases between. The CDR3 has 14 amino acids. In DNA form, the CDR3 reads TGCAGTGCTTGGGACACCCGAAAGCCCGGGGAGCTGTTTTTT. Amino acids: CSAWDTRKPGELFF.

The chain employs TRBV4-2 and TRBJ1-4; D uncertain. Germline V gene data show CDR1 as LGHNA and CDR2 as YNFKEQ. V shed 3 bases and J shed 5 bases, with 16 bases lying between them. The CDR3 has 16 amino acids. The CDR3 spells CASSQSRGSRNEKLFF. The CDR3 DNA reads TGTGCCAGCAGCCAGAGCAGAGGGTCTCGAAATGAAAAACTGTTTTTT.

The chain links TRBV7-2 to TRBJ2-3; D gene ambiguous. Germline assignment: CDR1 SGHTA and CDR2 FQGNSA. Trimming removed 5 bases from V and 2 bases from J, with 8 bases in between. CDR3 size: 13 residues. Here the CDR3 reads CASSQYYTDTQYF. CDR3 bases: TGTGCCAGCAGCCAGTACTACACAGATACGCAGTATTTT.

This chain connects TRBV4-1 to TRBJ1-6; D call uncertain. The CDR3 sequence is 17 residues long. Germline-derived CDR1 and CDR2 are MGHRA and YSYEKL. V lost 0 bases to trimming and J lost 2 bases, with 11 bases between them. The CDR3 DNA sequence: TGCGCCAGCAGCCAAGAGGCCCAATGGCCCTATAATTCACCCCTCCACTTT. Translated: CASSQEAQWPYNSPLHF.

The DNA of the CDR3 is TGCAGCTGCCGCGGACTAGCCTCCTACAATGAGCAGTTCTTC. Amino acid sequence: CSCRGLASYNEQFF. The rearrangement joins TRBV29-1 to TRBJ2-1; 8 bases align to TRBD2. With V trimmed by 8 bases and J by 0 bases, 6 bases remained unmatched. The CDR3 spans 14 residues. Germline CDR1 is SQVTM and CDR2 is ANQGSEA.

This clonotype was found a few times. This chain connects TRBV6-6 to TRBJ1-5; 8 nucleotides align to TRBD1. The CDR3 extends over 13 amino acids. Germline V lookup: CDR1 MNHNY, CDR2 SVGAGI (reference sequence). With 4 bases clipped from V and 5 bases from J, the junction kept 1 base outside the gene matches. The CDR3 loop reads CASSLQGDQPQHF. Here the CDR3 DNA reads TGTGCCAGCAGTTTACAGGGGGATCAGCCCCAGCATTTT.

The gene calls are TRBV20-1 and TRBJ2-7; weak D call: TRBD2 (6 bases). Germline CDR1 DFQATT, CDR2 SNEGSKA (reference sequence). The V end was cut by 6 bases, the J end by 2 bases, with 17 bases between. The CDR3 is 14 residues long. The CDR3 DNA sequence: TGCAGTGCACGAAGACAAGGAGGGGCCTACGAGCAGTACTTC. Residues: CSARRQGGAYEQYF.

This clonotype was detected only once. The CDR3 here is CASSGPGQGRHNEQFF. The CDR3 coding sequence is TGTGCCAGCAGTGGGCCGGGACAGGGACGGCACAATGAGCAGTTCTTC. This sequence joins TRBV27 and TRBJ2-1; TRBD1 agrees at 9 bases. The germline V gene has CDR1 MNHEY and CDR2 SMNVEV (reference sequence). V lost 5 bases to trimming and J lost 5 bases; unmatched junction nucleotides: 10. The CDR3 covers 16 residues.

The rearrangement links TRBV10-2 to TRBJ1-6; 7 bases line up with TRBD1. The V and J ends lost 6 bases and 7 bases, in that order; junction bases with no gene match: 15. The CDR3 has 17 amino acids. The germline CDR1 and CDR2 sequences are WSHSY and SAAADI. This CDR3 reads CASRLPVGPTGNSPLHF. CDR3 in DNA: TGCGCCAGCAGGCTTCCCGTAGGCCCGACAGGGAATTCACCCCTCCACTTT.

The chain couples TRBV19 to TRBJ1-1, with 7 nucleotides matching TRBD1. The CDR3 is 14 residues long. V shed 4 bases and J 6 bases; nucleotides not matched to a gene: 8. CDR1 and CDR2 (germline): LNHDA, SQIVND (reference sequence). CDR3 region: CASSSLNRGPEAFF. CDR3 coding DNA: TGTGCCAGTAGTAGCCTCAACAGGGGCCCTGAAGCTTTCTTT.

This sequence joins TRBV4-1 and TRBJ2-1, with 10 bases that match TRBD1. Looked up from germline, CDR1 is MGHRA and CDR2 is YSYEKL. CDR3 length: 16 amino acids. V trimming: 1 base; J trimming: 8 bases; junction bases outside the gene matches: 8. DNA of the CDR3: TGCGCCAGCAGCCAAGCCCCGACAGGGGGCATATATGAGCAGTTCTTC. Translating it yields CASSQAPTGGIYEQFF.

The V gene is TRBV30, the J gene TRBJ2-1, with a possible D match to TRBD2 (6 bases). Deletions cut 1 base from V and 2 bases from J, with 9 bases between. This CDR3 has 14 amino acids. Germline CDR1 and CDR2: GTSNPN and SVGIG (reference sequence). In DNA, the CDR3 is TGTGCCTGGAGTGGGAGGGTAGCCTACAATGAGCAGTTCTTC. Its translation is CAWSGRVAYNEQFF.

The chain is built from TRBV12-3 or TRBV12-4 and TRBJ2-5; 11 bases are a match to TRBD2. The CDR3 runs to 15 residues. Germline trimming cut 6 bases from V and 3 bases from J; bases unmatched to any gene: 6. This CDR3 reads CASSRSGLAEETQYF. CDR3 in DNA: TGTGCCAGCAGCCGGTCGGGACTAGCGGAAGAGACCCAGTACTTC.

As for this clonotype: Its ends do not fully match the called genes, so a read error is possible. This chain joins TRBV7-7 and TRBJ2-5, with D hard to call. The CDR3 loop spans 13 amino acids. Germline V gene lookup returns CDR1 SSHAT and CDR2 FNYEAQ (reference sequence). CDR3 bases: TGTGCTAGCAGCTTATCTTCGTTAGAGACCCAGTACTTC. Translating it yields CASSLSSLETQYF. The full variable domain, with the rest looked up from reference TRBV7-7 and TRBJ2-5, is GAGVSQSPRYKVTKRGQDVTLRCDPISSHATLYWYQQALGQGPEFLTYFNYEAQPDKSGLPSDRFSAERPEGSISTLTIQRTEQRDSAMYRCASSLSSLETQYFGPGTRLLVL.

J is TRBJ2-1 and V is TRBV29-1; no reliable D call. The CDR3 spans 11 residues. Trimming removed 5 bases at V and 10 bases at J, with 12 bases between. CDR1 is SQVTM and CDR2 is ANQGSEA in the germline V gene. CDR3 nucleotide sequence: TGCAGCGTTACCCCCCCCTTAGAGCAGTTCTTC. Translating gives CSVTPPLEQFF.

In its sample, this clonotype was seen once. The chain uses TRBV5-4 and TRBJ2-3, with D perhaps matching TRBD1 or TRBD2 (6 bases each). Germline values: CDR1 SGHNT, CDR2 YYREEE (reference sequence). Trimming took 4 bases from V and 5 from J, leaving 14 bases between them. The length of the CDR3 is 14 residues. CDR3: CASSGGLARDTQYF. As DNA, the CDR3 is TGTGCCAGCAGCGGGGGGCTAGCCAGAGATACGCAGTATTTT.

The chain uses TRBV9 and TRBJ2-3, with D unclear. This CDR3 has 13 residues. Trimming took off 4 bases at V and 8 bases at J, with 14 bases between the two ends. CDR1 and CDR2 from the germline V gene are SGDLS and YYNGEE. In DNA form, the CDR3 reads TGTGCCAGCAGCCCCCGACCCCAAGCTACGCAGTATTTT. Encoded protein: CASSPRPQATQYF.

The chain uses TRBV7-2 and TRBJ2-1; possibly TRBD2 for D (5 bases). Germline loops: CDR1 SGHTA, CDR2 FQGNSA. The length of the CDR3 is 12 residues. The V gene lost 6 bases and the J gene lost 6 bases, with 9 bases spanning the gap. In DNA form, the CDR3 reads TGTGCCAGCAGAATTAGCGTCAATGAGCAGTTCTTC. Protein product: CASRISVNEQFF.

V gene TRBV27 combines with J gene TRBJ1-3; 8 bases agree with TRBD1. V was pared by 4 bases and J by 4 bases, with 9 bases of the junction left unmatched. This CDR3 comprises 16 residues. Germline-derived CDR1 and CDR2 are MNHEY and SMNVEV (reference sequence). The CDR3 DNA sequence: TGTGCCAGCAGTTCTAACCAGGGGGCTGGAGGAAACACCATATATTTT. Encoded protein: CASSSNQGAGGNTIYF.

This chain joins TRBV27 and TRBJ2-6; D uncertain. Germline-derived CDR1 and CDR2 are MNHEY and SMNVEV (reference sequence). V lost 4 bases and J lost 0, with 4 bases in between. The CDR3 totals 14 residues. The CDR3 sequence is CASSYVSGANVLTF. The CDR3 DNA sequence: TGTGCCAGCAGTTATGTCTCTGGGGCCAACGTCCTGACTTTC.

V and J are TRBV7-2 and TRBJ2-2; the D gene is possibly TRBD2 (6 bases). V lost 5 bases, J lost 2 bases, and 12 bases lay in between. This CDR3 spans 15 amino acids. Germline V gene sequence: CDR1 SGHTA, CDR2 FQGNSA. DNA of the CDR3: TGTGCCAGCAGCAGAAACGGGGGAAACACCGGGGAGCTGTTTTTT. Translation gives CASSRNGGNTGELFF.

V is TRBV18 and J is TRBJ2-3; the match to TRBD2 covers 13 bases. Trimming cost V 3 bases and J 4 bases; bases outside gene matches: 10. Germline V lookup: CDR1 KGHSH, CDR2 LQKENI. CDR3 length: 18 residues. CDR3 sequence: CASSPQPGLAGPADTQYF. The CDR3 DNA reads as TGTGCCAGCTCACCTCAACCGGGACTAGCGGGACCTGCAGATACGCAGTATTTT.

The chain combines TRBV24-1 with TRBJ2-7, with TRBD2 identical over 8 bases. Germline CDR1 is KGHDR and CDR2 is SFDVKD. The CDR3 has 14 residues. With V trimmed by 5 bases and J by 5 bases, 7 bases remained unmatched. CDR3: CATSAPGLEHEQYF. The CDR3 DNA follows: TGTGCCACCAGTGCCCCGGGACTAGAGCACGAGCAGTACTTC.